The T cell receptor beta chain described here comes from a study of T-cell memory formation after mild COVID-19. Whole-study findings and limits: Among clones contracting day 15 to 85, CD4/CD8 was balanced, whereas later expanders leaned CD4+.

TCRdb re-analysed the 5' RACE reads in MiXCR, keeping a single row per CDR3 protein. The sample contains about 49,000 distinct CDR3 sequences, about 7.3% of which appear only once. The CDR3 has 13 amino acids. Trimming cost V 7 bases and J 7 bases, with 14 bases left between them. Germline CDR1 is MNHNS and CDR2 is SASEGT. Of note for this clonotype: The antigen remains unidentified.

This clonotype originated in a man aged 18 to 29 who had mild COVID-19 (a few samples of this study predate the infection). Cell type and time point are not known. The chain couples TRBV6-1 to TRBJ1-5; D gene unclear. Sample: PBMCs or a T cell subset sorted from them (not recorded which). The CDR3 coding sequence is TGTGCCAGCACTTACCAGGAAGACCAGCCCCAGCATTTT. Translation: CASTYQEDQPQHF.